A single sample gave rise to the 10 T cell receptor beta chains below, sequenced in a study of neurological immune-mediated disorders. TCRdb passed the 5' RACE reads through MiXCR, listing each CDR3 protein once. The profile shows tens of thousands of distinct CDR3 sequences, almost 3.5% of them singletons. The sample comprised PBMCs. These receptors all stem from a man aged 35 to 55 with multiple sclerosis.

This clonotype was observed at least ten times. CDR3: CASSSTPEGEQYF. The CDR3 bases are TGTGCCAGCAGCTCCACGCCGGAGGGAGAGCAGTACTTC. V gene TRBV7-3 combines with J gene TRBJ2-7, with a possible D match to TRBD2 (6 bases). The germline CDR1 and CDR2 sequences are SGHTA and FQGTGA. Trimming shortened V by 4 bases and J by 7 bases, and 14 bases separated the two germline ends. CDR3 length: 13 residues.

This clonotype was counted many times. The chain combines TRBV5-1 with TRBJ2-7; perhaps D is TRBD1 or TRBD2 (5 bases each). The CDR3 is 13 residues long. Deletions cut 4 bases from V and 6 bases from J, with 14 bases between. Germline CDR1 and CDR2: SGHRS and YFSETQ. The CDR3 DNA follows: TGCGCCAGCAGCCCCCCCCGGGACGGCGAGCAGTACTTC. This gives the protein CASSPPRDGEQYF. Based on the CDR3 plus reference TRBV5-1 and TRBJ2-7, the full variable domain is KAGVTQTPRYLIKTRGQQVTLSCSPISGHRSVSWYQQTPGQGLQFLFEYFSETQRNKGNFPGRFSGRQFSNSRSEMNVSTLELGDSALYLCASSPPRDGEQYFGPGTRLTVT.

At least ten counts were recorded for this clonotype. V is TRBV6-5 and J is TRBJ2-7, with D maybe TRBD1 (5 bases). Trimming pared 3 bases from V and 4 bases from J, leaving 10 bases between. This CDR3 region has 13 residues. The germline gives CDR1 MNHEY, CDR2 SVGAGI. The CDR3 loop is CASSYSTGYEQYF. CDR3 DNA sequence: TGTGCCAGCAGTTATAGCACAGGTTACGAGCAGTACTTC.

This clonotype has at least ten counts. V and J are TRBV3-1 and TRBJ1-5; 7 nucleotides match TRBD1. Germline V CDR1 and CDR2: LGHDT, YNNKEL (reference sequence). V lost 4 bases and J lost 5; bases outside the gene matches: 2. This CDR3 contains 13 residues. The DNA of the CDR3 is TGTGCCAGCAGCCGAACAGGGGATCAGCCCCAGCATTTT. It specifies CASSRTGDQPQHF.

The table lists this clonotype with many counts. The chain recombines TRBV5-1 with TRBJ2-5, with 9 nucleotides matching TRBD2. The CDR3 sequence is 18 residues long. CDR1 and CDR2 from the germline V gene are SGHRS and YFSETQ. Trimming at V came to 0 bases and at J to 5 bases, leaving 14 bases not matched to a gene. The CDR3 DNA reads as TGCGCCAGCAGCTTGGGGCTAGCGGGAATCGGTTATCAGGAGACCCAGTACTTC. Its translation: CASSLGLAGIGYQETQYF.

This clonotype was seen many times. The V gene is TRBV4-2, the J gene TRBJ2-5; 11 positions agree with TRBD2. Looked up from germline, CDR1 is LGHNA and CDR2 is YNFKEQ. Trimming cost V 1 base and J 5 bases; bases outside gene matches: 9. The CDR3 spans 17 residues. In DNA, the CDR3 is TGTGCCAGCAGCCAAGGACCTTCTAGCGGGAGGTCGGAGACCCAGTACTTC. Its translation is CASSQGPSSGRSETQYF.

Sample share makes this clonotype large. For the CDR3, the DNA is TGCAGTGCCAACCGGGGGGTCACTGAAGCTTTCTTT. Translated: CSANRGVTEAFF. This chain joins TRBV20-1 and TRBJ1-1; a possible D gene is TRBD1 (5 bases). CDR3 length: 12 residues. V lost 6 bases, J lost 4 bases, and 12 bases lay in between. Germline V lookup: CDR1 DFQATT, CDR2 SNEGSKA (reference sequence).

This clonotype was seen ten or more times. The V and J genes are TRBV18 and TRBJ2-6; D is possibly TRBD1 (6 bases). The CDR3 is 15 amino acids. CDR1 is KGHSH, CDR2 LQKENI, per germline. Trimming pared 2 bases from V and 2 bases from J, leaving 7 bases between. The CDR3 here is CASSPRGTGANVLTF. Here the CDR3 DNA reads TGTGCCAGCTCACCAAGGGGGACTGGGGCCAACGTCCTGACTTTC.

There are a few counts of this clonotype. A read error may be the cause here, since a much bigger clone is one base away. The chain links TRBV7-9 to TRBJ1-6, with 9 bases aligning to TRBD1. The CDR3 consists of 14 residues. Germline V gene sequence: CDR1 SEHNR, CDR2 FQNEAQ (reference sequence). In DNA form, the CDR3 reads TGTGCCAGCAGCTCTGGACAGGGGATTTCACACCTCCACTTT. This gives the protein CASSSGQGISHLHF.

This clonotype has more than one count but fewer than ten. The gene calls are TRBV5-1 and TRBJ2-7; tentatively, D is TRBD2 (5 bases). The germline V gene encodes CDR1 SGHRS and CDR2 YFSETQ. The CDR3 runs to 13 residues. V lost 0 bases to trimming and J lost 3 bases, with 7 bases between them. The CDR3, as DNA: TGCGCCAGCAGCTTGGACGGGATCTACGAGCAGTACTTC. It translates to CASSLDGIYEQYF.